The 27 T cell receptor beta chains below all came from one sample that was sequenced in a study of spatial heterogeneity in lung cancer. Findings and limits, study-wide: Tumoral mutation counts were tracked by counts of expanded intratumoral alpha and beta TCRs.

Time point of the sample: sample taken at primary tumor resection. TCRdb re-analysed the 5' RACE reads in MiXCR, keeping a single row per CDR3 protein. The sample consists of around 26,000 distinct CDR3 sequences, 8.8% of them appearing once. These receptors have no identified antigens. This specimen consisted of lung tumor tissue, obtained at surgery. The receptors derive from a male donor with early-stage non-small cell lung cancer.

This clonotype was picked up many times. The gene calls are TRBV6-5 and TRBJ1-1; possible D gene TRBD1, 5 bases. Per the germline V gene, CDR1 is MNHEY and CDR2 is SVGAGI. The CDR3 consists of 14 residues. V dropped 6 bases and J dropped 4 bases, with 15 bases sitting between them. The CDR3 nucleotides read TGTGCCAGCAGCTCCCCGGACAAGACCACTGAAGCTTTCTTT. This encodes CASSSPDKTTEAFF.

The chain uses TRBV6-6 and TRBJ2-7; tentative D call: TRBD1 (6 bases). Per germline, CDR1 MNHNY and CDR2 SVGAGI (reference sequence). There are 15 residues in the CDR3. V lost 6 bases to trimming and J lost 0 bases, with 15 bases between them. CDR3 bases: TGTGCCAGCAGCCCCGACAGGTTGTTCTCCTACGAGCAGTACTTC. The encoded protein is CASSPDRLFSYEQYF.

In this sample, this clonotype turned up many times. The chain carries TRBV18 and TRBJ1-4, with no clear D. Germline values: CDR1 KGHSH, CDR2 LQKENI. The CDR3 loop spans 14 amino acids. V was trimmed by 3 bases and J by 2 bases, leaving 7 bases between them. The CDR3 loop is CASSPGWTNEKLFF. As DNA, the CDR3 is TGTGCCAGCTCACCGGGCTGGACTAATGAAAAACTGTTTTTT.

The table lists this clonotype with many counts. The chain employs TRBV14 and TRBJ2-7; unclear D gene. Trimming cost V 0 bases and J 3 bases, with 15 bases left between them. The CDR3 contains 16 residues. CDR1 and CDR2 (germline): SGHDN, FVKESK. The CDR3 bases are TGTGCCAGCAGCCAAGACGGCGGTAGGCCAAACTACGAGCAGTACTTC. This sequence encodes CASSQDGGRPNYEQYF.

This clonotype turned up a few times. CDR3 bases: TGTGCCAGCTCATCGGCCACCGGGGAGCTGTTTTTT. It codes for CASSSATGELFF. The rearrangement uses TRBV18 and TRBJ2-2, with no clear D. This CDR3 is 12 amino acids long. Germline V CDR1 and CDR2: KGHSH, LQKENI. Trimming removed 5 bases at V and 4 bases at J, with 5 bases between.

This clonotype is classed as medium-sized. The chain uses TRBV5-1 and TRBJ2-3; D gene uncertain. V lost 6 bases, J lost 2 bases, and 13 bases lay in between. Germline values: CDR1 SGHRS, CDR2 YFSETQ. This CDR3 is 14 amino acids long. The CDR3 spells CASTPAAYTDTQYF. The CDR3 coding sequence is TGCGCCAGCACCCCTGCCGCTTACACAGATACGCAGTATTTT. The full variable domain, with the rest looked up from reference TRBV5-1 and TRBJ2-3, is KAGVTQTPRYLIKTRGQQVTLSCSPISGHRSVSWYQQTPGQGLQFLFEYFSETQRNKGNFPGRFSGRQFSNSRSEMNVSTLELGDSALYLCASTPAAYTDTQYFGPGTRLTVL.

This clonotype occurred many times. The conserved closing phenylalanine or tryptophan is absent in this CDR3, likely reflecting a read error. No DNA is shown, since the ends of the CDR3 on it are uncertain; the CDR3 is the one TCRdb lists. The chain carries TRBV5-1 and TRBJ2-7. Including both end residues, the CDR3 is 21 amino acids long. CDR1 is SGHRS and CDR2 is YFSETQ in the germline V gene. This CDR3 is CASRDVRGQEFETSLANMVNP.

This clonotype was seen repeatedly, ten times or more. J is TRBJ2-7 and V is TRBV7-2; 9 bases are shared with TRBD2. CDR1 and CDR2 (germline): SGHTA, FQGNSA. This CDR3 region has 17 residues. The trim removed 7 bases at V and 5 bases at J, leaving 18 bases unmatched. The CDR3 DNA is TGTGCCAGCACCTCTCCCCTTGGTAGCGGGAGCTGGCACGAGCAGTACTTC. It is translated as CASTSPLGSGSWHEQYF.

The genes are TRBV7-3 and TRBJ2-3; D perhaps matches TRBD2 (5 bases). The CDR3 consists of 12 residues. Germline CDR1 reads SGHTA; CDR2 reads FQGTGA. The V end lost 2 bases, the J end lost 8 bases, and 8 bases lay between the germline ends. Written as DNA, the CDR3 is TGTGCCAGCAGCTTAGAAGAGGGTACGCAGTATTTT. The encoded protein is CASSLEEGTQYF. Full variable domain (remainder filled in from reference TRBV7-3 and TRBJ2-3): GAGVSQTPSNKVTEKGKYVELRCDPISGHTALYWYRQSLGQGPEFLIYFQGTGAADDSGLPNDRFFAVRPEGSVSTLKIQRTERGDSAVYLCASSLEEGTQYFGPGTRLTVL.

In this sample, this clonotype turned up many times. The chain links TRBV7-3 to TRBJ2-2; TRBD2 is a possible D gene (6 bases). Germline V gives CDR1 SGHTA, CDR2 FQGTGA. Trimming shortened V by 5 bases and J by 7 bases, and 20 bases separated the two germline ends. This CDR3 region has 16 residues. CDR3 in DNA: TGTGCCAGCAGCCCCCGAGGAGGGGATTCGAACGGGGAGCTGTTTTTT. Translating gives CASSPRGGDSNGELFF.

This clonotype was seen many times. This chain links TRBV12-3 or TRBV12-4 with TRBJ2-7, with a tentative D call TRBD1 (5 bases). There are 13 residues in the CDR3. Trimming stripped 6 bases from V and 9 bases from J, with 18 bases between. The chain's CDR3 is CASSLSRFQGQYF. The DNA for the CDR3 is TGTGCCAGCAGCCTCTCTAGGTTCCAGGGGCAGTACTTC.

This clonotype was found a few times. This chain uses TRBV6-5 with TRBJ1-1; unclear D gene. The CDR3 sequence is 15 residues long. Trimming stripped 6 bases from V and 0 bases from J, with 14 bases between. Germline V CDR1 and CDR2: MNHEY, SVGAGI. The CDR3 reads CASSAVGMMNTEAFF. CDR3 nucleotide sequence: TGTGCCAGCAGCGCGGTCGGCATGATGAACACTGAAGCTTTCTTT.

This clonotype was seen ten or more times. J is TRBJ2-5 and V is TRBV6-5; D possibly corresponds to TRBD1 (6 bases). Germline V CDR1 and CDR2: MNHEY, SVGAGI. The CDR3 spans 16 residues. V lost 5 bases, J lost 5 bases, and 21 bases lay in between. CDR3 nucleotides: TGTGCCAGCAGTCCATGGAGGACAGCCCAGGGGGAGACCCAGTACTTC. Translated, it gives CASSPWRTAQGETQYF.

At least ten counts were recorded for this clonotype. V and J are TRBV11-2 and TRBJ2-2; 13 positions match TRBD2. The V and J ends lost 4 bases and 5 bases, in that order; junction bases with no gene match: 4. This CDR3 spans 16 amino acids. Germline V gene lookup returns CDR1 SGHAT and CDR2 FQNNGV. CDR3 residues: CASSWGTSGMTGELFF. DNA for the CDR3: TGTGCCAGCAGCTGGGGGACTAGCGGGATGACCGGGGAGCTGTTTTTT.

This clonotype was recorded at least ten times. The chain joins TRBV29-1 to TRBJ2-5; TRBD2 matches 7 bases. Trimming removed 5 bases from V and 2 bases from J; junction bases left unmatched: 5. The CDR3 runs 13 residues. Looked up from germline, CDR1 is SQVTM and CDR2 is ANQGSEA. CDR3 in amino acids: CSVLGRGQETQYF. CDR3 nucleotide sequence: TGCAGCGTTCTTGGGCGGGGGCAAGAGACCCAGTACTTC. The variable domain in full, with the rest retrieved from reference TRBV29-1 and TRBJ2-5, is SAVISQKPSRDICQRGTSLTIQCQVDSQVTMMFWYRQQPGQSLTLIATANQGSEATYESGFVIDKFPISRPNLTFSTLTVSNMSPEDSSIYLCSVLGRGQETQYFGPGTRLLVL.

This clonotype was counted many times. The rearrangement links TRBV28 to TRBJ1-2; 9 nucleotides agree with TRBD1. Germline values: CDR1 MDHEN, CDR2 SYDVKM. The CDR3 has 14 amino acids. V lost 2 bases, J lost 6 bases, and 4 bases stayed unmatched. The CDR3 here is CASSLGTGRNGYTF. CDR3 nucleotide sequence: TGTGCCAGCAGTTTAGGGACAGGGAGGAATGGCTACACCTTC.

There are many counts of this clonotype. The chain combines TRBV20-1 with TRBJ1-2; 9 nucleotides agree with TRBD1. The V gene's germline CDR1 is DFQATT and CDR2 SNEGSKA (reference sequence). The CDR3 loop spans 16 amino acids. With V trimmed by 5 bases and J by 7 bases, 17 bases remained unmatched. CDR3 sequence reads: CSADRTGAVSSSGYTF. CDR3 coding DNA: TGCAGTGCTGATCGGACAGGGGCGGTCTCCTCTAGTGGCTACACCTTC.

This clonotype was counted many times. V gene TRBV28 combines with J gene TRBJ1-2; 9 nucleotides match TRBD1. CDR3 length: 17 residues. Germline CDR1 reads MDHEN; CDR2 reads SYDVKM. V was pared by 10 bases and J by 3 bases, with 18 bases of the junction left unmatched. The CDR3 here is CATQGEDRGLRDYGYTF. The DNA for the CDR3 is TGTGCCACCCAAGGGGAGGACAGGGGACTCAGGGACTATGGCTACACCTTC.

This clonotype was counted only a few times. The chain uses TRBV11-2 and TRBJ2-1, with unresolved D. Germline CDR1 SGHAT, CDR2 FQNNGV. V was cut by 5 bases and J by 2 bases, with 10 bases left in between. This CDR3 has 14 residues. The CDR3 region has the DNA TGTGCCAGCAGCCCCTTTGACCCCTACAATGAGCAGTTCTTC. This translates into CASSPFDPYNEQFF.

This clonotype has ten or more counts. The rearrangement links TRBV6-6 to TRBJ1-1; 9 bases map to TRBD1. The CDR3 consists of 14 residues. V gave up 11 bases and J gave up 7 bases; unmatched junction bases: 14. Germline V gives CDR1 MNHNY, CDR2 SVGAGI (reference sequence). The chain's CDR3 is CAGSRTGGGGEAFF. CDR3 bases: TGTGCCGGGTCCAGAACAGGGGGCGGGGGTGAAGCTTTCTTT.

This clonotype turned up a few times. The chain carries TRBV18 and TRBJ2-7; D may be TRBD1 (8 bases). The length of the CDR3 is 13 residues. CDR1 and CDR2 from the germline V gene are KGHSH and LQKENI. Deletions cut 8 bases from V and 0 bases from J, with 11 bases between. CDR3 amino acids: CASTGGVSYEQYF. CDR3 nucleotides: TGTGCCAGCACAGGGGGGGTCTCCTACGAGCAGTACTTC. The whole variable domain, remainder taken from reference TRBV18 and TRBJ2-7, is NAGVMQNPRHLVRRRGQEARLRCSPMKGHSHVYWYRQLPEEGLKFMVYLQKENIIDESGMPKERFSAEFPKEGPSILRIQQVVRGDSAAYFCASTGGVSYEQYFGPGTRLTVT.

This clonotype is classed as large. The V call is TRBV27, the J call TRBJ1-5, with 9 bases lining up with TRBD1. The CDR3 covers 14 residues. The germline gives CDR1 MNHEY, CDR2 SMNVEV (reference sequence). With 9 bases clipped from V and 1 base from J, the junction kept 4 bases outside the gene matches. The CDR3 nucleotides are TGTGCCAGAACCGGGACAGGGAGCAATCAGCCCCAGCATTTT. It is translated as CARTGTGSNQPQHF.

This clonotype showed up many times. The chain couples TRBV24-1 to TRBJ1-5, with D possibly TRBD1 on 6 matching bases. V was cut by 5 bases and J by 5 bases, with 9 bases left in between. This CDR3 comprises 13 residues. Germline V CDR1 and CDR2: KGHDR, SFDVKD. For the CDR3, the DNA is TGTGCCACCAGTGGGGGGGGCGATCAGCCCCAGCATTTT. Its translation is CATSGGGDQPQHF.

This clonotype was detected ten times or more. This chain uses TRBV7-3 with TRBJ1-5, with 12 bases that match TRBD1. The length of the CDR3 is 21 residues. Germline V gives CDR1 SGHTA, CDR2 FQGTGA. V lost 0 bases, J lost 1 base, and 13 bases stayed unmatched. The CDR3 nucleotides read TGTGCCAGCAGCTTAACGTTGGATCCGGGACAGGGGGCTGAGAGCAATCAGCCCCAGCATTTT. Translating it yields CASSLTLDPGQGAESNQPQHF. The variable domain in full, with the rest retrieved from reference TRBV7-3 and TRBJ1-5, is GAGVSQTPSNKVTEKGKYVELRCDPISGHTALYWYRQSLGQGPEFLIYFQGTGAADDSGLPNDRFFAVRPEGSVSTLKIQRTERGDSAVYLCASSLTLDPGQGAESNQPQHFGDGTRLSIL.

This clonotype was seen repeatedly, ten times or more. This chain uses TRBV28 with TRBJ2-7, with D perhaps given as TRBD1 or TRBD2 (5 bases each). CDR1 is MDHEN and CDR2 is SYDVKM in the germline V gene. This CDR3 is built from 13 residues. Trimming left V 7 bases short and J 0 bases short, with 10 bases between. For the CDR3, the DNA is TGTGCCAGCACCGTCGGGACCTCCTACGAGCAGTACTTC. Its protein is CASTVGTSYEQYF.

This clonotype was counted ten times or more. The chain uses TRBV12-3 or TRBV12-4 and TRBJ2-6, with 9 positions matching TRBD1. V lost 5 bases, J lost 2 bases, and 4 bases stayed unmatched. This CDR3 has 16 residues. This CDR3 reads CASSPGTGTGANVLTF. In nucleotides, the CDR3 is TGTGCCAGCAGTCCGGGGACAGGGACTGGGGCCAACGTCCTGACTTTC.

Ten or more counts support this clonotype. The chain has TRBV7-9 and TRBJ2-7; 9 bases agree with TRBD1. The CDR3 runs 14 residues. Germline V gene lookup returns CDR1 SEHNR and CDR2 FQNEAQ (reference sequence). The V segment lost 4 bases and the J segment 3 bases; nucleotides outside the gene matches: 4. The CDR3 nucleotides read TGTGCCAGCAGCTCGGGGACAGGGTACTACGAGCAGTACTTC. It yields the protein CASSSGTGYYEQYF.